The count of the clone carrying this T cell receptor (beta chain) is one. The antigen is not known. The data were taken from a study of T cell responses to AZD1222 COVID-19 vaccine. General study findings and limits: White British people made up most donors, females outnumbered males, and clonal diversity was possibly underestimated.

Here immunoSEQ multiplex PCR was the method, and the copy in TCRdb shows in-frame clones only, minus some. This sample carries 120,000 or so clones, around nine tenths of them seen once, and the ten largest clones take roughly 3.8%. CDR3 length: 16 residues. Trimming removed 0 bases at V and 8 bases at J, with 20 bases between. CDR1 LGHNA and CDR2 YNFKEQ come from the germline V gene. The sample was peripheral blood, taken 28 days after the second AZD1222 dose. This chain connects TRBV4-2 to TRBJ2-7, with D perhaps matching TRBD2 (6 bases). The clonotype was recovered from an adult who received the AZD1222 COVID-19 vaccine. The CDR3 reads CASSQDRGTAAGKQYF. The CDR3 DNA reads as TGTGCCAGCAGCCAAGACCGAGGAACTGCGGCGGGAAAGCAGTACTTC.